A single sample gave rise to the 15 T cell receptor beta chains below, sequenced in a study of shared clonotypes between healthy human individuals. The method was immunoSEQ multiplex PCR; TCRdb's version includes in-frame clones alone and lacks a portion of them. The top ten hold 0.35% to 0.45% of the sample, which has more than 2,000,000 clones, over 90% seen once. Sequenced: naive CD4+ T cells from PBMCs. The subset is: CD45RA+ positively selected. The receptors originated from a man aged 18 to 35 in good health. Some clones in this sample may be carry-over from other donors' samples.

The chain is built from TRBV18 and TRBJ2-7; tentatively, D is TRBD1 or TRBD2 (5 bases each). Germline values: CDR1 KGHSH, CDR2 LQKENI. The CDR3 has 15 residues. V dropped 3 bases and J dropped 2 bases, with 14 bases sitting between them. The CDR3 protein is CASSPYRDDTYEQYF. The CDR3 nucleotides are TGTGCCAGCTCACCCTACCGGGACGATACCTACGAGCAGTACTTC.

The chain combines TRBV6-5 with TRBJ2-7; no clear D gene. Trimming left V 6 bases short and J 2 bases short, with 14 bases between. CDR1 is MNHEY, CDR2 SVGAGI, per germline. This CDR3 has 14 amino acids. The CDR3 bases are TGTGCCAGCAGCCCCCCTGGCCGGCCCTACGAGCAGTACTTC. It specifies CASSPPGRPYEQYF.

This chain uses TRBV4-3 with TRBJ2-1; a possible D gene is TRBD2 (5 bases). Germline V gives CDR1 LGHNA, CDR2 YSLEER. V shed 0 bases and J shed 14 bases, with 17 bases lying between them. There are 14 residues in the CDR3. In nucleotides, the CDR3 is TGCGCCAGCAGCCAAGACGGAGGAACCGCTTCGAAGTTCTTC. This codes for CASSQDGGTASKFF.

The rearrangement joins TRBV19 to TRBJ2-3; a possible D gene is TRBD1 (5 bases). Looked up from germline, CDR1 is LNHDA and CDR2 is SQIVND (reference sequence). Deletions cut 6 bases from V and 0 bases from J, with 10 bases between. This CDR3 has 14 residues. The CDR3 here is CASRPRVSTDTQYF. The CDR3 DNA is TGTGCCAGTAGGCCCAGGGTGAGCACAGATACGCAGTATTTT.

The gene calls are TRBV28 and TRBJ1-1, with unresolved D. CDR3 length: 11 residues. Trimming stripped 5 bases from V and 6 bases from J, with 7 bases between. Germline V gene data show CDR1 as MDHEN and CDR2 as SYDVKM. In nucleotides, the CDR3 is TGTGCCAGCAGTCTTGCGGCTGAAGCTTTCTTT. Translated: CASSLAAEAFF. The full variable domain, completed using reference TRBV28 and TRBJ1-1, is DVKVTQSSRYLVKRTGEKVFLECVQDMDHENMFWYRQDPGLGLRLIYFSYDVKMKEKGDIPEGYSVSREKKERFSLILESASTNQTSMYLCASSLAAEAFFGQGTRLTVV.

This sequence joins TRBV7-2 and TRBJ1-2; D unresolved. The length of the CDR3 is 15 residues. The V end lost 8 bases, the J end lost 7 bases, and 23 bases lay between the germline ends. Germline values: CDR1 SGHTA, CDR2 FQGNSA. The CDR3 reads CASSGRIPVLGGYTF. The CDR3 coding sequence is TGTGCCAGCTCGGGAAGGATACCCGTTTTGGGTGGCTACACCTTC.

A word on this clone: Other DNA sequences in this specimen translate into the identical CDR3. The chain employs TRBV5-1 and TRBJ2-1; 11 bases align to TRBD2. The CDR3 length is 15 residues. After removal of 4 bases from V and 4 bases from J, the junction contained 4 bases not matched to a gene. Per the germline V gene, CDR1 is SGHRS and CDR2 is YFSETQ. The CDR3 is CASSPGLAEYNEQFF. DNA of the CDR3: TGCGCCAGCAGCCCGGGACTAGCGGAATACAATGAGCAGTTCTTC.

This chain joins TRBV28 and TRBJ2-2; D not resolved. This CDR3 contains 12 residues. The germline CDR1 and CDR2 sequences are MDHEN and SYDVKM. Trimming removed 8 bases from V and 7 bases from J, with 11 bases in between. The CDR3 here is CASGFISGELFF. CDR3 sequence (DNA): TGTGCCAGCGGATTTATTAGCGGGGAGCTGTTTTTT.

This sequence joins TRBV6-1 and TRBJ2-1, with TRBD1 as a possible D gene (5 bases). Germline V gene data show CDR1 as MNHNS and CDR2 as SASEGT. Trimming took 0 bases from V and 9 from J, leaving 9 bases between them. This CDR3 region has 13 residues. The CDR3 sequence is CASSEAGPREQFF. CDR3 in DNA: TGTGCCAGCAGTGAAGCGGGGCCCCGTGAGCAGTTCTTC.

The chain combines TRBV19 with TRBJ2-2, with 16 bases matching TRBD2. The CDR3 runs to 17 residues. CDR1 is LNHDA and CDR2 is SQIVND in the germline V gene (reference sequence). Losses at the gene ends were 4 bases for V and 7 bases for J; bases not matched to a gene: 6. CDR3 DNA: TGTGCCAGTAGTACGGGGACTAGCGGGAGGGCTAGCGGGGAGCTGTTTTTT. This codes for CASSTGTSGRASGELFF. Variable domain in full (rest from reference TRBV19 and TRBJ2-2): DGGITQSPKYLFRKEGQNVTLSCEQNLNHDAMYWYRQDPGQGLRLIYYSQIVNDFQKGDIAEGYSVSREKKESFPLTVTSAQKNPTAFYLCASSTGTSGRASGELFFGEGSRLTVL.

On this clone itself: Other DNA sequences in the same sample also yield this CDR3. The chain links TRBV28 to TRBJ2-1; no firm D call. This CDR3 comprises 12 residues. Deletions cut 3 bases from V and 5 bases from J, with 5 bases between. Germline CDR1 reads MDHEN; CDR2 reads SYDVKM. The CDR3 DNA sequence: TGTGCCAGCAGTTTGGGTCACAATGAGCAGTTCTTC. It encodes CASSLGHNEQFF.

J is TRBJ2-5 and V is TRBV28; D may correspond to TRBD1 or TRBD2 (6 bases each). The end of the DNA is better explained by TRBJ2-7, so the J call may be wrong. Per germline, CDR1 MDHEN and CDR2 SYDVKM. This CDR3 has 13 amino acids. Here the CDR3 DNA reads TGTGCCAGCCTGGGGGCGGGAACCTACGAGCAGTACTTC. It specifies CASLGAGTYEQYF.

The chain carries TRBV7-2 and TRBJ1-5, with D tentatively TRBD1 (6 bases). Per germline, CDR1 SGHTA and CDR2 FQGNSA. Between the trimmed V and J ends, which lost 5 bases and 7 bases, there was a span of 12 bases. The CDR3 is 13 residues long. The DNA of the CDR3 is TGTGCCAGCAGCATAGGGGGATGGCAGCCCCAGCATTTT. Translated: CASSIGGWQPQHF.

The gene calls are TRBV14 and TRBJ2-5; the match to TRBD2 covers 9 bases. Germline trimming cut 4 bases from V and 4 bases from J; bases unmatched to any gene: 13. Germline-derived CDR1 and CDR2 are SGHDN and FVKESK. This CDR3 spans 17 amino acids. The DNA for the CDR3 is TGTGCCAGCAGCCCGCCGGGACTAGCTTCCCCGTCAGAGACCCAGTACTTC. It codes for CASSPPGLASPSETQYF.

The V and J genes are TRBV29-1 and TRBJ1-1; D unresolved. Germline CDR1 SQVTM, CDR2 ANQGSEA. The CDR3 loop spans 13 amino acids. Trimming took 3 bases from V and 1 from J, leaving 9 bases between them. In DNA, the CDR3 is TGCAGCGTTGACCAATCACGGAACACTGAAGCTTTCTTT. This sequence encodes CSVDQSRNTEAFF. Complete variable domain (other parts from reference TRBV29-1 and TRBJ1-1): SAVISQKPSRDICQRGTSLTIQCQVDSQVTMMFWYRQQPGQSLTLIATANQGSEATYESGFVIDKFPISRPNLTFSTLTVSNMSPEDSSIYLCSVDQSRNTEAFFGQGTRLTVV.